A selection of T cell receptor beta chains follows, all from one sample in a study of T cell responses to AZD1222 COVID-19 vaccine. Produced via immunoSEQ multiplex PCR; TCRdb's table is partial and in-frame only. Among 100,000 to 150,000 clones listed, 75% to 95% were seen once. The sample in question was peripheral blood, obtained 28 days after the second AZD1222 dose. The receptors here all came from an adult who received the AZD1222 COVID-19 vaccine. CDR3s include the opening cysteine and the closing phenylalanine or tryptophan. The order of the fields is V gene, clone size, J gene, D gene, CDR3 DNA, CDR3 protein. The D gene is left open where the match is weak. The size of a clone is reported for some rows only, either as once, few or many, or as a class for expanded clones.

TRBV12-3/TRBV12-4	-	TRBJ1-2	-	TGTGCCAGCACCCAAACAGGGCATGGCTACACCTTC	CASTQTGHGYTF
TRBV7-9	-	TRBJ1-1	-	TGTGCCAGCAGCTTAGTTGCCACTGAAGCTTTCTTT	CASSLVATEAFF
TRBV18	-	TRBJ1-1	TRBD1	TGTGCCAGCTCCCCTCAGTGGGTAGGGGGCATTACTGAAGCTTTCTTT	CASSPQWVGGITEAFF
TRBV12-2	-	TRBJ1-2	-	TGTGCAAGTCGCTTAGCCCGGACAGGGGGCTACTATGGCTACACCTTC	CASRLARTGGYYGYTF
TRBV6-1	-	TRBJ1-1	-	TGTGCCAGCAGTGAACTAACCATGAACACTGAAGCTTTCTTT	CASSELTMNTEAFF
TRBV4-1	-	TRBJ1-2	-	TGCGCCAGCAGCCAAGTGGGGGTCAGGGACTATGGCTACACCTTC	CASSQVGVRDYGYTF
TRBV4-2	-	TRBJ1-4	-	TGTGCCAGCAGCCAAGATGGTATCAGCTCGGGGTATGAAAAACTGTTTTTT	CASSQDGISSGYEKLFF
TRBV2	-	TRBJ1-2	-	TGTGCCAGCAGGGGGGGACCGATAAATTATGGCTACACCTTC	CASRGGPINYGYTF
TRBV5-6	once	TRBJ2-1	-	TGTGCCAGCAGCCCCCCGCGCTACAATGAGCAGTTCTTC	CASSPPRYNEQFF
TRBV9	-	TRBJ2-5	-	TGTGCCAGCAGCGTTCTCGCGGGCAGCCTCCAAGAGACCCAGTACTTC	CASSVLAGSLQETQYF
TRBV6-5	-	TRBJ1-1	-	TGTGCCAGCAGTTACTCGGGGACTATGAACACTGAAGCTTTCTTT	CASSYSGTMNTEAFF
TRBV25-1	-	TRBJ1-1	-	TGTGCCAGCAGTCGACAGCCGAACACTGAAGCTTTCTTT	CASSRQPNTEAFF
TRBV21-1	-	TRBJ1-3	-	TGTGCCAGCAGCTCCAGCCCGATTCCCTTTGGAAACACCATATATTTT	CASSSSPIPFGNTIYF
TRBV11-1	once	TRBJ2-7	-	TGTGCCAGCAGCCTAGGGGATTACGAGCAGTACTTC	CASSLGDYEQYF
TRBV11-3	-	TRBJ1-1	-	TGTGCCAGCAGCTTAAGGGGGGACACTGAAGCTTTCTTT	CASSLRGDTEAFF
TRBV14	-	TRBJ2-7	-	TGTGCCAGCAGCGACCACGGTAGGGGCTACGAGCAGTACTTC	CASSDHGRGYEQYF
TRBV9	-	TRBJ1-2	-	TGTGCCAGCAGCCGCGAGGGGGGTGGTTATGGCTACACCTTC	CASSREGGGYGYTF
TRBV20-1	-	TRBJ2-7	TRBD2	TGCAGTGCTAGTGGTCTAGCGGGGAGATCCTACGAGCAGTACTTC	CSASGLAGRSYEQYF
TRBV27	-	TRBJ2-2	TRBD2	TGTGCCAGCAGTTTGTCGGGTGTCAGGACTAGCGGGAGTGGCAGCACCGGGGAGCTGTTTTTT	CASSLSGVRTSGSGSTGELFF
TRBV19	-	TRBJ2-3	-	TGTGCCAGTAGTAGCCTAAAGGGCCCGGACGGAACAGATACGCAGTATTTT	CASSSLKGPDGTDTQYF
TRBV5-6	-	TRBJ1-6	TRBD1	TGTGCCAGCAGCTTGGCACGTGGGACAGCCTATAATTCACCCCTCCACTTT	CASSLARGTAYNSPLHF
TRBV6-1	medium-sized	TRBJ1-2	TRBD1	TGTGCCAGCAGTGAAGGGGACAGGGCCTACTATGGCTACACCTTC	CASSEGDRAYYGYTF
TRBV5-4	-	TRBJ1-1	-	TGTGCCAGCAGCTTGGGACAAGCGAACACTGAAGCTTTCTTT	CASSLGQANTEAFF
TRBV6-1	-	TRBJ1-2	-	TGTGCCAGCAGTGAAGCGCTGGCGTATGGCTACACCTTC	CASSEALAYGYTF
TRBV11-3	-	TRBJ2-3	-	TGTGCCAGCGGGTTCGGGGGCGCAGATACGCAGTATTTT	CASGFGGADTQYF
TRBV5-1	-	TRBJ2-5	TRBD2	TGCGCCAGCACCATCCAGAGCGGGGGGATTGGAGAGACCCAGTACTTC	CASTIQSGGIGETQYF
TRBV19	-	TRBJ2-1	-	TGTGCCAGTAGTAGAGGCAGCGCGAGCTCCTACAATGAGCAGTTCTTC	CASSRGSASSYNEQFF
TRBV14	-	TRBJ1-4	-	TGTGCCAGCAGCCCCTGGGACGGAAATGAAAAACTGTTTTTT	CASSPWDGNEKLFF
TRBV29-1	-	TRBJ2-3	-	TGCAGCGTTCTAACCACAGATACGCAGTATTTT	CSVLTTDTQYF
TRBV7-9	once	TRBJ1-6	TRBD1	TGTGCCAGCAGCTTGGGACAGGGTAATAATTCACCCCTCCACTTT	CASSLGQGNNSPLHF
TRBV9	-	TRBJ2-1	TRBD2	TGTGCCAGCAGCGGAGGGACTAGTAAAGATGAGCAGTTCTTC	CASSGGTSKDEQFF
TRBV27	-	TRBJ1-4	TRBD1	TGTGCCAGCAGAGGGACAGCAACTAATGAAAAACTGTTTTTT	CASRGTATNEKLFF
TRBV11-3	-	TRBJ1-1	-	TGTGCCAGCAGCATCAGAGAGGGGCCGAACACTGAAGCTTTCTTT	CASSIREGPNTEAFF
TRBV18	-	TRBJ1-3	-	TGTGCCAGCTCACCAACAGCCTCTGGAAACACCATATATTTT	CASSPTASGNTIYF
TRBV4-3	-	TRBJ2-4	-	TGCGCCAGCAGCGCCCGCCAGGCGGACATTCAGTACTTC	CASSARQADIQYF
TRBV3-1/TRBV3-2	-	TRBJ2-5	TRBD2	TGTGCCAGCAGCCAAGATTTTTCGCCCCCCAAGCGGGGGAGGGAGACCCAGTACTTC	CASSQDFSPPKRGRETQYF
TRBV23-1	-	TRBJ1-1	-	TGCGCCAGCAGTCAATCGGGGCAGGATTTTAAGATGAACACTGAAGCTTTCTTT	CASSQSGQDFKMNTEAFF
TRBV6-1	-	TRBJ1-3	-	TGTGCCAGCAGTGAAGGTAGTTGGGACACCATATATTTT	CASSEGSWDTIYF
TRBV6-5	-	TRBJ1-3	-	TGTGCCAGCAGTTACAGGGGGGGCCCTGGAAACACCATATATTTT	CASSYRGGPGNTIYF
TRBV3-1/TRBV3-2	-	TRBJ2-1	TRBD2	TGTGCCAGCAGCCACAGGTATGGACTAGCGGGAGTGGGAGAGCAGTTCTTC	CASSHRYGLAGVGEQFF
TRBV18	-	TRBJ2-2	-	TGTGCCAGCTCACCACCGGCCCGGGTGAACACCGGGGAGCTGTTTTTT	CASSPPARVNTGELFF
TRBV24-1	-	TRBJ1-2	-	TGTGCCACCAGTGGCCCCCTGGGGAAATCTGGTGAACGAGGCTATGGCTACACCTTC	CATSGPLGKSGERGYGYTF
TRBV19	-	TRBJ1-5	-	TGTGCCAGTAGTATTGGGGGGGGTCAGCCCCAGCATTTT	CASSIGGGQPQHF
TRBV9	-	TRBJ1-2	-	TGTGCCAGCAGCGTAAATGGGTATGGCTACACCTTC	CASSVNGYGYTF
TRBV7-3	-	TRBJ2-3	TRBD2	TGTGCCAGCAGCCGCGGGACTAGCGGAGGCACAGATACGCAGTATTTT	CASSRGTSGGTDTQYF
TRBV4-1	-	TRBJ1-2	-	TGCGCCAGCAGCCAAGACCAAGCAAGTAACTATGGCTACACCTTC	CASSQDQASNYGYTF
TRBV18	-	TRBJ1-1	-	TGTGCCAGCGGGCGACTCCTGAACACTGAAGCTTTCTTT	CASGRLLNTEAFF
TRBV19	-	TRBJ1-1	-	TGTGCCAGTAGTATCAGCCCTAACACTGAAGCTTTCTTT	CASSISPNTEAFF
TRBV18	-	TRBJ1-1	-	TGTGCCAGCTCACCGCCCGACAGAAATGAAGCTTTCTTT	CASSPPDRNEAFF
TRBV2	-	TRBJ2-7	TRBD1	TGTGCCAGCAGTGGTTCGCCGGGACAGGGGGACTCCTACGAGCAGTACTTC	CASSGSPGQGDSYEQYF
TRBV30	-	TRBJ1-4	-	TGTGCCTGGAGTAGTGGGGGGGCTGGAGAAAAACTGTTTTTT	CAWSSGGAGEKLFF
TRBV7-8	-	TRBJ2-1	-	TGTGCCAGCAGCTTAAGTCGGCCCTACAATGAGCAGTTCTTC	CASSLSRPYNEQFF
TRBV7-9	-	TRBJ2-5	TRBD2	TGTGCCAGCAGCCCTCCTAGCGGGAGGGCCTCCGAGACCCAGTACTTC	CASSPPSGRASETQYF
TRBV12-2	once	TRBJ1-2	-	TGTGCAAGTCGCTTAGATGCCGGCTCCTATGGCTACACCTTC	CASRLDAGSYGYTF